Listed below are T cell receptor beta chains from one sample, sequenced in a study of T cells in Graves' hyperthyroidism and ophthalmopathy. Each CDR3 protein gets one entry after TCRdb re-called the multiplex PCR reads with MiXCR. Of fewer than 650,000 distinct CDR3 sequences in the sample, 13% to 15% were seen once. The material sequenced was blood. The source of these receptors is a woman aged 18-29 years with Graves' ophthalmopathy. CDR3s include the opening cysteine and the closing phenylalanine or tryptophan. Each record gives: V gene, J gene, CDR3 length, CDR3 protein.

TRBV30	TRBJ2-7	14	CALGAGTVSYEQYF
TRBV28	TRBJ1-5	18	CASSPFRTGGESNQPQHF
TRBV7-2	TRBJ2-1	16	CASKNVVGSVSNEQFF
TRBV29-1	TRBJ2-7	13	CSVEGQLSYEQYF
TRBV10-3	TRBJ1-6	13	CAIHRDQNSPLHF
TRBV19	TRBJ2-3	16	CASSLPLAVSTDTQYF
TRBV6-2/TRBV6-3	TRBJ2-5	16	CASRTTGTGSSETQYF
TRBV11-1	TRBJ2-1	16	CASSLVSTGEGNEQFF
TRBV6-2/TRBV6-3	TRBJ1-3	14	CASNRDHPGNTIYF
TRBV12-5	TRBJ2-1	17	CASGRRLAGGLYNEQFF
TRBV9	TRBJ1-1	13	CASSVGQEGEAFF
TRBV19	TRBJ1-1	14	CASSIADGNTEAFF
TRBV20-1	TRBJ2-4	18	CSAGPRGSGRIAKNIQYF
TRBV3-1	TRBJ2-3	15	CASSQALAGTDTQYF
TRBV7-9	TRBJ1-2	15	CASSLAGTGTYGYTF
TRBV5-6	TRBJ2-4	11	CASSLESNQYF
TRBV25-1	TRBJ1-3	14	CASSERGKRNTIYF
TRBV29-1	TRBJ1-1	13	CSGTQGGSTEAFF
TRBV19	TRBJ2-7	15	CASKPTTSGSYEQYF
TRBV30	TRBJ2-7	14	CAWSKGQRGYEQYF
TRBV11-3	TRBJ2-1	15	CASSLGGAQGNEQFF
TRBV7-6	TRBJ2-1	19	CASSLYEGVGSPPYNEQFF
TRBV6-1	TRBJ2-5	15	CASRPLQGAVETQYF
TRBV29-1	TRBJ1-1	13	CSAEVSQNTEAFF
TRBV6-1	TRBJ2-6	18	CASSYLGLAGVGANVLTF
TRBV20-1	TRBJ2-7	15	CSARDGTDSSYEQYF
TRBV14	TRBJ1-3	15	CASSQEYHFGNTIYF
TRBV5-6	TRBJ1-3	16	CASSLVQDYSGNTIYF
TRBV11-3	TRBJ2-1	14	CASRRTSGYNEQFF
TRBV19	TRBJ2-1	18	CASSIAPPTGLVAIEQFF
TRBV6-1	TRBJ2-1	13	CASSRTVYNEQFF
TRBV20-1	TRBJ1-1	12	CSASWGGTEAFF
TRBV20-1	TRBJ2-7	14	CSARERGVGYEQYF
TRBV19	TRBJ2-3	18	CASSIDLTGQPVTDTQYF
TRBV27	TRBJ2-7	14	CASSPGRLSYEQYF
TRBV20-1	TRBJ1-5	16	CSARDFGGLSNQPQHF
TRBV7-2	TRBJ2-1	15	CASSLQGSSYNEQFF
TRBV7-8	TRBJ2-1	15	CASSLVWAKSAEQFF
TRBV12-5	TRBJ1-1	12	CASGPDYTEAFF
TRBV12-3/TRBV12-4	TRBJ2-1	16	CASSPRRRPSYNEQFF